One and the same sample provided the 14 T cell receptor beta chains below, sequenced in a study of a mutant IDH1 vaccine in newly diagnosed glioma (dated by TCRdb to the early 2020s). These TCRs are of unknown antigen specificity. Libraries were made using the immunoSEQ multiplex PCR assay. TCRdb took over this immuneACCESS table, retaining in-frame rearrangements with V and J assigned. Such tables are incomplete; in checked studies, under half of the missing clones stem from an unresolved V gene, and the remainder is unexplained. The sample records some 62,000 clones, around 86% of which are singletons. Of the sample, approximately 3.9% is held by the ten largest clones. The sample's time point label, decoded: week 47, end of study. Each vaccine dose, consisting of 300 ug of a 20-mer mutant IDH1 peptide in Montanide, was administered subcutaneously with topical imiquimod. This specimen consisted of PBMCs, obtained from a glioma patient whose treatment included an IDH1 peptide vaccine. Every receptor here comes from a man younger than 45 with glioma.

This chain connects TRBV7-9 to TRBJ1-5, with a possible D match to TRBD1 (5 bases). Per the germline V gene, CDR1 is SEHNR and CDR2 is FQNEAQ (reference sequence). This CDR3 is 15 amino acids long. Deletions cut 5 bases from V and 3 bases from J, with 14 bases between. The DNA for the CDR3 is TGTGCCAGCAGCCCCGGAGACAGTTTCAATCAGCCCCAGCATTTT. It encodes CASSPGDSFNQPQHF. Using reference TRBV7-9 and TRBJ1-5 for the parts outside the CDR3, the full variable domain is DTGVSQNPRHKITKRGQNVTFRCDPISEHNRLYWYRQTLGQGPEFLTYFQNEAQLEKSRLLSDRFSAERPKGSFSTLEIQRTEQGDSAMYLCASSPGDSFNQPQHFGDGTRLSIL.

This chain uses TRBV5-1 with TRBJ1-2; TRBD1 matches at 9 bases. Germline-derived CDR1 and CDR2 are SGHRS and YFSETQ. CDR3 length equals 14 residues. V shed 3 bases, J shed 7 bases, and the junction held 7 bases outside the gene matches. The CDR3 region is CASSSWTGVGGYTF. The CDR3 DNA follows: TGCGCCAGCAGCTCCTGGACAGGGGTTGGTGGCTACACCTTC.

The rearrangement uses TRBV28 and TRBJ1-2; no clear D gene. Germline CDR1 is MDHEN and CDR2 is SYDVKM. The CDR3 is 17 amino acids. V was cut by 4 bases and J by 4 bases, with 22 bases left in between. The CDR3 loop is CASSSPPGRDLRYGYTF. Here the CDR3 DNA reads TGTGCCAGCAGTTCCCCCCCTGGTAGAGACCTCCGCTATGGCTACACCTTC.

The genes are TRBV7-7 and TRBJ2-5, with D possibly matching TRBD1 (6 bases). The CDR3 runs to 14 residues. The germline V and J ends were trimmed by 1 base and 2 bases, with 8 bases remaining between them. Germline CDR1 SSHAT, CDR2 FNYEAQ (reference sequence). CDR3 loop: CASSLEGTQETQYF. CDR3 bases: TGTGCCAGCAGCTTAGAAGGGACACAAGAGACCCAGTACTTC.

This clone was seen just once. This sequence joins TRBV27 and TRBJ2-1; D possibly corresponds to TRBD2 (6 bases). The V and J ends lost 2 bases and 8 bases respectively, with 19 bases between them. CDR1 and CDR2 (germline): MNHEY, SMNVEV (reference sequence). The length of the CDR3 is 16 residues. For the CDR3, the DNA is TGTGCCAGCAGTTTAAATGCGGGACTCCCCTCCGATGAGCAGTTCTTC. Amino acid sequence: CASSLNAGLPSDEQFF.

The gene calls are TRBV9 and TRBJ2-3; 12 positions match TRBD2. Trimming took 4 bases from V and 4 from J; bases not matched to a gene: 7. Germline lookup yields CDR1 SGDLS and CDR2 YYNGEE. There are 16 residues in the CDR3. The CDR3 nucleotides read TGTGCCAGCAGCCTTTTACTAGCGGGGGGTTCAGATACGCAGTATTTT. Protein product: CASSLLLAGGSDTQYF. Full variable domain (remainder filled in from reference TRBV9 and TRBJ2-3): DSGVTQTPKHLITATGQRVTLRCSPRSGDLSVYWYQQSLDQGLQFLIQYYNGEERAKGNILERFSAQQFPDLHSELNLSSLELGDSALYFCASSLLLAGGSDTQYFGPGTRLTVL.

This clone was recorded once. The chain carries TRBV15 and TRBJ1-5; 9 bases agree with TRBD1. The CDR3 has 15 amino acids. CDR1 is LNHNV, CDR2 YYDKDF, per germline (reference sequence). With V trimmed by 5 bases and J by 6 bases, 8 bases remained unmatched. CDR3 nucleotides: TGTGCCACCAGCGGAGGACAGGGGTTCGGTCAGCCCCAGCATTTT. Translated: CATSGGQGFGQPQHF. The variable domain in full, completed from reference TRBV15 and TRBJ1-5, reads DAMVIQNPRYQVTQFGKPVTLSCSQTLNHNVMYWYQQKSSQAPKLLFHYYDKDFNNEADTPDNFQSRRPNTSFCFLDIRSPGLGDTAMYLCATSGGQGFGQPQHFGDGTRLSIL.

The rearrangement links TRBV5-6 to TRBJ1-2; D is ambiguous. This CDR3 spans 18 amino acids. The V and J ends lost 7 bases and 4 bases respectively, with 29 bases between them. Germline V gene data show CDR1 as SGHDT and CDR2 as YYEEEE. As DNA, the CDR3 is TGTGCCAGCGTGTTTAGCAATAGTCGAAGTCGAAAGACCTATGGCTACACCTTC. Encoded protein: CASVFSNSRSRKTYGYTF.

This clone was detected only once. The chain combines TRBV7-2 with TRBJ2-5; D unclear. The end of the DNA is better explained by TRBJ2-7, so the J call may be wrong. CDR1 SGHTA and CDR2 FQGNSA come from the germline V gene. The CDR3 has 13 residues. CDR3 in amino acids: CASSKPGPYEQYF. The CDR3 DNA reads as TGTGCCAGCAGTAAACCGGGCCCCTACGAGCAGTACTTC.

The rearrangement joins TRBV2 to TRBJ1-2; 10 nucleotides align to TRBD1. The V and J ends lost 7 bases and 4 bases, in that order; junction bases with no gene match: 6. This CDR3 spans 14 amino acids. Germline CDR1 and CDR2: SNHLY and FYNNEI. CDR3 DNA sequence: TGTGCCAGCATTAGGACAGGGGGATCCTATGGCTACACCTTC. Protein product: CASIRTGGSYGYTF.

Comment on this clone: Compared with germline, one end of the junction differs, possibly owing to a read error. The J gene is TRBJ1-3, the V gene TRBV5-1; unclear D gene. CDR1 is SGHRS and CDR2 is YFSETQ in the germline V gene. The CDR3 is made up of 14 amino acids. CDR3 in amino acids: CASSLDSSGSTIYF. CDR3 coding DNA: TGCGCCAGCAGCTTGGACAGCTCTGGAAGCACCATATATTTT.

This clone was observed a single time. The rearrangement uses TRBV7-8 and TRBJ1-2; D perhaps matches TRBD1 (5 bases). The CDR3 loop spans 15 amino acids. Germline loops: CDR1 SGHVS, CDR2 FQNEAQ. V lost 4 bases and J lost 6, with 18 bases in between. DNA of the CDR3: TGTGCCAGCAGCTCCCTTAGGGACGTAGTGCATGGCTACACCTTC. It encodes CASSSLRDVVHGYTF.

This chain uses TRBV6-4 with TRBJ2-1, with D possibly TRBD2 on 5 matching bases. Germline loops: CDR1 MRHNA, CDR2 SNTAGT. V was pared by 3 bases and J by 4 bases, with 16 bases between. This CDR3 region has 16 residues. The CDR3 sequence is CASSDSRERAYNEQFF. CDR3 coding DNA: TGTGCCAGCAGTGATTCAAGGGAGAGGGCATACAATGAGCAGTTCTTC.

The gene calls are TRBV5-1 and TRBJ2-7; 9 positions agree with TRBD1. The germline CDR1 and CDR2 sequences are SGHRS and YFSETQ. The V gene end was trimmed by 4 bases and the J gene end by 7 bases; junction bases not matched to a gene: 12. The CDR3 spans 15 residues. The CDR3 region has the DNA TGCGCCAGCAGCGCCCGACAGGGGGGCCAAGGGGAGCAGTACTTC. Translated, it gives CASSARQGGQGEQYF.